The entry below gives a single T cell receptor (beta chain) sequence along with its context. TCRdb's table, derived via immunoSEQ multiplex PCR, lists solely in-frame clones and lacks some. The sample consists of just over 90,000 clones, roughly 90% of them appearing once. The data derive from a study of blood T cell repertoires in COVID-19. Overall study: Acute and convalescent COVID-19 samples came from the United States, Italy and Spain.

Trimming cost V 1 base and J 15 bases; bases outside gene matches: 8. Germline V lookup: CDR1 PRHDT, CDR2 FYEKMQ (reference sequence). The CDR3 runs to 14 residues. The sequence came from a human donor with active COVID-19. The donor label of this sample is uncertain. Sequencing was performed on peripheral blood. This sequence joins TRBV13 and TRBJ2-1; 11 nucleotides align to TRBD2. The CDR3 spells CASSLALAGGTMFF. The CDR3 DNA sequence: TGTGCCAGCAGCTTAGCTCTAGCGGGGGGCACCATGTTCTTC.